Listed below are T cell receptor beta chains from one sample, sequenced in a study of cytomegalovirus exposure and HLA in healthy donors. Data came from immunoSEQ multiplex PCR; TCRdb stores just in-frame clones and leaves some out. The sample records more than 85,000 clones, 15% being singletons. The sequencing input was PBMCs. The origin of the receptors is a female donor in good health and CMV-seronegative. The CDR3 runs from the conserved cysteine through the conserved F or W. The D gene is left open where the match is weak. Size is omitted from some rows. Given values are once, few, many or a class for expanded clones.

>13|.|TRBJ1-5|few|TRBV13
TGTGCCAGGAAGACAGAAACCAATCAGCCCCAGCATTTT
CARKTETNQPQHF
>16|TRBD2|TRBJ2-7|.|TRBV19
TGTGCCAGTAGTATGAAGTCTAGCGGGAGCCCCTACGAGCAGTACTTC
CASSMKSSGSPYEQYF
>15|.|TRBJ1-6|.|TRBV6-5
TGTGCCAGCAGTACCTCACGGGGGTATAATTCACCCCTCCACTTT
CASSTSRGYNSPLHF
>19|TRBD1|TRBJ2-6|few|TRBV28
TGTGCCAGCACGTCCCCTCCCGGGACAGGGAAGTCTGGGGCCAACGTCCTGACTTTC
CASTSPPGTGKSGANVLTF
>14|TRBD2|TRBJ2-2|few|TRBV6-1
TGTGCCAGCAGTGATGCGGGGGGCGCCGGGGAGCTGTTTTTT
CASSDAGGAGELFF
>16|TRBD2|TRBJ2-1|.|TRBV6-6
TGTGCCAGCAGTGGGAGGACTAGCGGGAATGCCAATGAGCAGTTCTTC
CASSGRTSGNANEQFF
>13|.|TRBJ1-1|.|TRBV27
TGTGCCAGCAGTCTATACAGTGACACTGAAGCTTTCTTT
CASSLYSDTEAFF
>16|TRBD1|TRBJ2-2|.|TRBV18
TGTGCCAGCTCACCCCGGACAGGATCGAACACCGGGGAGCTGTTTTTT
CASSPRTGSNTGELFF
>15|TRBD2|TRBJ2-1|.|TRBV7-7
TGTGCTAGCAGCTATAGCGGGGGGGCGTTTAATGAGCAGTTCTTC
CASSYSGGAFNEQFF
>14|.|TRBJ1-5|.|TRBV5-6
TGTGCCAGCAGCTTGAGGGGGAACAATCAGCCCCAGCATTTT
CASSLRGNNQPQHF
>14|.|TRBJ1-1|.|TRBV5-8
TGTGCCAGCAGCTTGAGAAGGGGCGACACTGAAGCTTTCTTT
CASSLRRGDTEAFF
>14|TRBD1|TRBJ1-2|.|TRBV10-1
TGCGCCAGCAACCTGGACAGGGGGAACTATGGCTACACCTTC
CASNLDRGNYGYTF
>13|.|TRBJ1-1|.|TRBV10-3
TGTGCCATCACCGGTAAGGGGATGACTGAAGCTTTCTTT
CAITGKGMTEAFF
>15|.|TRBJ2-7|few|TRBV5-4
TGTGCCAGCACCCAGGGACAAGGGGTACCCTACGAGCAGTACTTC
CASTQGQGVPYEQYF
>14|.|TRBJ2-1|.|TRBV4-3
TGCGCCAGCAGCCAAGATCGCAGCTACAATGAGCAGTTCTTC
CASSQDRSYNEQFF
>15|TRBD1|TRBJ2-7|.|TRBV28
TGTGCCAGCAGTTTAATTGGACAGGGGGCCAACGAGCAGTACTTC
CASSLIGQGANEQYF
>14|.|TRBJ1-2|few|TRBV18
TGTGCCAGTAAGCAGGGGCCGCTTCACTATGGCTACACCTTC
CASKQGPLHYGYTF
>17|.|TRBJ2-3|.|TRBV4-3
TGCGCCAGCAGCCAAGATTTCAGGGCCTCCGGCACAGATACGCAGTATTTT
CASSQDFRASGTDTQYF
>14|TRBD1|TRBJ1-5|.|TRBV10-3
TGTGCCATCAGCCCAGGGACAGGGGATCAGCCCCAGCATTTT
CAISPGTGDQPQHF
>13|.|TRBJ1-4|.|TRBV2
TGTGCCGTAAGACGGGAGGTTAGGGAAAAACTGTTTTTT
CAVRREVREKLFF
>18|.|TRBJ1-5|few|TRBV7-9
TGTGCCAGCAGCTTAGGCCCCCAGGGTATAGGAAGCAATCAGCCCCAGCATTTT
CASSLGPQGIGSNQPQHF
>14|TRBD1|TRBJ2-7|few|TRBV29-1
TGCAGCGTTTCCCCCGGACAGGGAACCTACGAGCAGTACTTC
CSVSPGQGTYEQYF
>15|TRBD1|TRBJ1-2|few|TRBV4-3
TGCGCCAGCAGCCCTGGGACAGGGACGAACTATGGCTACACCTTC
CASSPGTGTNYGYTF
>12|.|TRBJ1-1|few|TRBV30
TGTGCCTGGAGTGGGCTCGTCACTGAAGCTTTCTTT
CAWSGLVTEAFF
>15|TRBD1|TRBJ2-3|.|TRBV7-8
TGTGCCAGCAGCCCGGAGGGACAGGGCACAGATACGCAGTATTTT
CASSPEGQGTDTQYF
>17|.|TRBJ1-2|.|TRBV27
TGTGCCAGCAGCTCCCTTCCGGGGACACCTCCCCGCTATGGCTACACCTTC
CASSSLPGTPPRYGYTF
>14|.|TRBJ2-2|few|TRBV15
TGTGCCACCAGCAGCTTTAATCGAGCCGGGGAGCTGTTTTTT
CATSSFNRAGELFF
>14|TRBD1|TRBJ1-2|.|TRBV18
TGTGCCAGCTCACCACAGGGGGCAAAGTATGGCTACACCTTC
CASSPQGAKYGYTF
>16|TRBD2|TRBJ2-1|.|TRBV5-1
TGCGCCAGCAGCTTGGGCCCGGGACTAGCGGGGGTTGAGCAGTTCTTC
CASSLGPGLAGVEQFF
>16|TRBD1|TRBJ2-7|.|TRBV30
TGTGCCTGGAGGGCCGGGACAGGGCTTGGACCCCTGGAGCAGTACTTC
CAWRAGTGLGPLEQYF
>13|.|TRBJ1-2|.|TRBV9
TGTGCCAGCAGCACCGGGGGAGGCGATGGCTACACCTTC
CASSTGGGDGYTF
>11|.|TRBJ1-5|few|TRBV6-5
TGTGCCAGCCCTAGGAGGGAGCCCCAGCATTTT
CASPRREPQHF
>19|.|TRBJ1-4|few|TRBV27
TGTGCCAGCAGTCCCCTTTCCGGGATTGGCCCAGCAACTAATGAAAAACTGTTTTTT
CASSPLSGIGPATNEKLFF
>16|.|TRBJ2-2|few|TRBV19
TGTGCCAACCATCCGAGCAGGGTGAGATACACCGGGGAGCTGTTTTTT
CANHPSRVRYTGELFF
>13|.|TRBJ2-5|.|TRBV5-1
TGCGCCAGCGCCGTTCGGTACCAAGAGACCCAGTACTTC
CASAVRYQETQYF
>17|.|TRBJ1-4|.|TRBV11-2
TGTGCCAGCAGGGGGGGGTTCGGGTTTCACGGAGGGGAAAAACTGTTTTTT
CASRGGFGFHGGEKLFF
>17|TRBD1|TRBJ2-7|.|TRBV30
TGTGCCTGGGAAAACCCATGGCGGACAGGGATTTCCTACGAGCAGTACTTC
CAWENPWRTGISYEQYF
>16|.|TRBJ2-1|few|TRBV6-5
TGTGCCAGCAGTTACTACCCGCTGGCGGGCGGCTATTCTTGGTTCTTC
CASSYYPLAGGYSWFF
>13|.|TRBJ2-1|many|TRBV5-6
TGTGCCAGCAGCTTGATAGGGGCCGATGAGCAGTTCTTC
CASSLIGADEQFF
>14|.|TRBJ2-4|.|TRBV7-3
TGTGCCAGCAACTGGGCCCTAGCCAAAAACATTCAGTACTTC
CASNWALAKNIQYF
>17|TRBD1|TRBJ1-2|.|TRBV4-2
TGTGCCAGCAGCCAAGGGGGACAGGGGGCTCGGAACTATGGCTACACCTTC
CASSQGGQGARNYGYTF
>15|.|TRBJ2-2|.|TRBV5-1
TGCGCCAGCAGCTTTCCAGGGGTGGACACCGGGGAGCTGTTTTTT
CASSFPGVDTGELFF
>13|.|TRBJ1-4|.|TRBV15
TGTGCCACCAGCAGGTACAGGGACGAAAAACTGTTTTTT
CATSRYRDEKLFF
>14|.|TRBJ2-3|few|TRBV5-8
TGTGCCAGCAGCATCGGACAGATCACAGATACGCAGTATTTT
CASSIGQITDTQYF
>14|TRBD1|TRBJ1-6|few|TRBV6-4
TGTGCCAGCAGCGAGGACAGGGGAGGTTCACCCCTCCACTTT
CASSEDRGGSPLHF
>15|.|TRBJ2-3|few|TRBV5-6
TGTGCCAGCAGCTTGGGTCAGGGAAGCACAGATACGCAGTATTTT
CASSLGQGSTDTQYF
>13|.|TRBJ1-2|.|TRBV7-9
TGTGCCAGCAGCTCAAACAAAGGAGGTGGCTACACCTTC
CASSSNKGGGYTF
>15|TRBD1|TRBJ2-7|.|TRBV5-6
TGTGCCAGCAGCTTCTCGGGACAGGGCCGCTACGAGCAGTACTTC
CASSFSGQGRYEQYF
>13|TRBD1|TRBJ1-2|.|TRBV5-4
TGTGCCAGCAGCCTCGACAGGGGTAGTGGCTACACCTTC
CASSLDRGSGYTF
>16|TRBD1|TRBJ2-5|.|TRBV11-2
TGTGCCAGCAGCTTAGAAACCGGGACAGGGGAAGAGACCCAGTACTTC
CASSLETGTGEETQYF
>16|TRBD2|TRBJ2-1|.|TRBV10-3
TGTGCCATCAGTGAACTGCTAGCGGGAGCTTCAAATGAGCAGTTCTTC
CAISELLAGASNEQFF
>12|.|TRBJ2-5|.|TRBV14
TGTGCCAGCAGCCAAGTTCCGGAGACCCAGTACTTC
CASSQVPETQYF
>14|.|TRBJ1-3|.|TRBV2
TGTGCCAGCAGTGATGCAGTCCCTGGAAACACCATATATTTT
CASSDAVPGNTIYF
>13|.|TRBJ1-1|few|TRBV12-5
TGTGCTAGTAGAAGACAGCCTTTCACTGAAGCTTTCTTT
CASRRQPFTEAFF